Shown below are 7 T cell receptor beta chains from a single sample sequenced in a study of T cell responses to AZD1222 COVID-19 vaccine. Assay used: immunoSEQ multiplex PCR; TCRdb lists only in-frame clones, some missing. The sample consists of roughly 150,000 clones, approximately 90% of them appearing once. The sample in question was peripheral blood, obtained on day 0 of AZD1222 vaccination. The receptors were sampled from an adult in good health.

This chain uses TRBV7-2 with TRBJ2-7; TRBD2 agrees at 7 bases. Germline V gene data show CDR1 as SGHTA and CDR2 as FQGNSA. The CDR3 spans 14 residues. After removal of 3 bases from V and 3 bases from J, the junction contained 5 bases not matched to a gene. This CDR3 reads CASSFQGRVYEQYF. The CDR3 nucleotides read TGTGCCAGCAGCTTCCAAGGGAGGGTCTACGAGCAGTACTTC.

V is TRBV11-2 and J is TRBJ1-1, with D perhaps matching TRBD1 (6 bases). Germline-derived CDR1 and CDR2 are SGHAT and FQNNGV. The CDR3 sequence is 15 residues long. The V and J ends lost 1 base and 2 bases respectively, with 11 bases between them. This CDR3 is CASSLAGQQNTEAFF. The CDR3 DNA is TGTGCCAGCAGCTTAGCTGGACAGCAAAACACTGAAGCTTTCTTT.

In nucleotides, the CDR3 is TGTGCCACCAGCGACGACAGGGCACCCGGGGAGCTGTTTTTT. It yields the protein CATSDDRAPGELFF. This chain joins TRBV15 and TRBJ2-2; 7 bases are shared with TRBD1. This CDR3 is built from 14 residues. Germline trimming cut 5 bases from V and 6 bases from J; bases unmatched to any gene: 6. Germline V CDR1 and CDR2: LNHNV, YYDKDF (reference sequence).

The rearrangement joins TRBV10-3 to TRBJ1-5; D is unresolved. Looked up from germline, CDR1 is ENHRY and CDR2 is SYGVKD. V lost 3 bases to trimming and J lost 0 bases, with 12 bases between them. The CDR3 extends over 16 amino acids. The CDR3 sequence is CAISERGQTSNQPQHF. CDR3 nucleotide sequence: TGTGCCATCAGTGAAAGAGGGCAGACTAGCAATCAGCCCCAGCATTTT.

The genes are TRBV29-1 and TRBJ2-3; D gene ambiguous. Germline CDR1 reads SQVTM; CDR2 reads ANQGSEA. V was trimmed by 3 bases and J by 0 bases, leaving 4 bases between them. The CDR3 has 12 amino acids. The CDR3 loop is CSVEVSTDTQYF. CDR3 bases: TGCAGCGTTGAGGTCAGCACAGATACGCAGTATTTT.

Concerning this clone itself: The sample holds other DNA sequences that translate to the same CDR3. This chain joins TRBV15 and TRBJ1-1; D unclear. Germline CDR1 is LNHNV and CDR2 is YYDKDF (reference sequence). The CDR3 sequence is 15 residues long. The V end lost 0 bases, the J end lost 1 base, and 9 bases lay between the germline ends. The CDR3 loop is CATSRDRAGNTEAFF. CDR3 sequence (DNA): TGTGCCACCAGCAGAGATCGCGCAGGGAACACTGAAGCTTTCTTT.

CDR3 sequence reads: CASRPTSGLGTDTQYF. The CDR3 DNA is TGTGCCAGCAGACCCACGAGCGGCCTTGGGACAGATACGCAGTATTTT. V gene TRBV28 combines with J gene TRBJ2-3, with a possible D match to TRBD2 (5 bases). From germline, CDR1 is MDHEN and CDR2 SYDVKM. This CDR3 region has 16 residues. The V gene lost 6 bases and the J gene lost 3 bases, with 19 bases spanning the gap.